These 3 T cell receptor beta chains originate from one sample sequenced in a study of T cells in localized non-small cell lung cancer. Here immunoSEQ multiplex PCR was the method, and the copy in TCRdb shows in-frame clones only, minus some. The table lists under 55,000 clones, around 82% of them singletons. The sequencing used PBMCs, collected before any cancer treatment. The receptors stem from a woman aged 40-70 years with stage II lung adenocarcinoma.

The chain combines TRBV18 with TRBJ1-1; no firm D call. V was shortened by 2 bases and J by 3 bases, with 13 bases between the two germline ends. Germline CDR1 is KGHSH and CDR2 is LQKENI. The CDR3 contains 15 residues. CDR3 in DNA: TGTGCCAGCTCACCAAGATCGGGGTGGGACACTGAAGCTTTCTTT. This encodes CASSPRSGWDTEAFF.

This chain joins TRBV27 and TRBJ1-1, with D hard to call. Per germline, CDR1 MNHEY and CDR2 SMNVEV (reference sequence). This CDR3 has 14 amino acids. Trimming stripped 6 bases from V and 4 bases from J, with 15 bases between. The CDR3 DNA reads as TGTGCCAGCAGCCCTCGGGAGGGAAGCACTGAAGCTTTCTTT. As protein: CASSPREGSTEAFF.

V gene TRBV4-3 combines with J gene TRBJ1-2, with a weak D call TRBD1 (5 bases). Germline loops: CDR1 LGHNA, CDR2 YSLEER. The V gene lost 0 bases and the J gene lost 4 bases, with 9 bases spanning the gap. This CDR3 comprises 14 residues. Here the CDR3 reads CASSQDHQGYGYTF. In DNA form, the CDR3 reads TGCGCCAGCAGCCAAGATCACCAGGGCTATGGCTACACCTTC.